This entry lists 17 T cell receptor beta chains sequenced from one sample in a study of T cell clonotyping in hematopoietic cell transplantation. The protocol was immunoSEQ multiplex PCR, while the TCRdb copy is restricted to in-frame clones and leaves out a portion. The sample lists roughly 13,000 clones, roughly 94% seen once, with 4.5% in the top ten. The source was PBMCs, collected 30 days after allogeneic stem cell transplant. All receptors come from a male patient between 60 and 69 years old who had an allogeneic stem cell transplant from an unrelated donor, so the T cells may come from the graft donor. Some clones in this sample may be carry-over from other donors' samples.

V gene TRBV6-5 combines with J gene TRBJ2-5; TRBD2 matches at 15 bases. Germline-derived CDR1 and CDR2 are MNHEY and SVGAGI. With V trimmed by 4 bases and J by 5 bases, 2 bases remained unmatched. The CDR3 runs to 15 residues. This chain's CDR3 is CASSSGTSGGETQYF. As DNA, the CDR3 is TGTGCCAGCAGTTCCGGGACTAGCGGGGGGGAGACCCAGTACTTC.

The chain combines TRBV6-5 with TRBJ2-1; 8 bases fit TRBD2. From germline, CDR1 is MNHEY and CDR2 SVGAGI. CDR3 length: 12 amino acids. With V trimmed by 7 bases and J by 9 bases, 5 bases remained unmatched. This CDR3 reads CASTTGGAEQFF. CDR3 DNA: TGTGCCAGCACCACGGGGGGGGCTGAGCAGTTCTTC.

The rearrangement joins TRBV6-1 to TRBJ1-2, with no clear D. This CDR3 spans 14 amino acids. The V end lost 3 bases, the J end lost 4 bases, and 12 bases lay between the germline ends. Germline V gives CDR1 MNHNS, CDR2 SASEGT. CDR3 protein: CASSDLGRSYGYTF. For the CDR3, the DNA is TGTGCCAGCAGTGATCTAGGCCGGTCCTATGGCTACACCTTC.

The chain combines TRBV7-9 with TRBJ1-1, with D hard to call. The CDR3 is 15 amino acids. The V gene's germline CDR1 is SEHNR and CDR2 FQNEAQ (reference sequence). The V end was cut by 4 bases, the J end by 2 bases, with 14 bases between. In DNA, the CDR3 is TGTGCCAGCAGCTGGTGGCGGGAAGCCAACACTGAAGCTTTCTTT. As protein: CASSWWREANTEAFF.

J is TRBJ1-2 and V is TRBV29-1; no reliable D call. The V and J ends lost 7 bases and 1 base respectively, with 10 bases between them. CDR3 size: 12 residues. CDR1 is SQVTM, CDR2 ANQGSEA, per germline. CDR3 in amino acids: CSADRGNYGYTF. In DNA, the CDR3 is TGCAGCGCCGATCGGGGTAACTATGGCTACACCTTC.

V gene TRBV5-6 combines with J gene TRBJ1-2, with D perhaps TRBD1 (6 bases). This CDR3 has 12 residues. The germline V gene encodes CDR1 SGHDT and CDR2 YYEEEE. V was cut by 4 bases and J by 3 bases, with 7 bases left in between. The CDR3 is CASSPGDYGYTF. In DNA, the CDR3 is TGTGCCAGCAGCCCAGGGGACTATGGCTACACCTTC.

This chain joins TRBV2 and TRBJ1-1; the match to TRBD1 covers 7 bases. The CDR3 consists of 13 residues. The V gene end was trimmed by 5 bases and the J gene end by 1 base; junction bases not matched to a gene: 1. The germline CDR1 and CDR2 sequences are SNHLY and FYNNEI. The CDR3 loop reads CASSRTGNTEAFF. The CDR3 nucleotides read TGTGCCAGCAGTCGGACAGGGAACACTGAAGCTTTCTTT.

This chain joins TRBV7-2 and TRBJ2-7; D might be TRBD2 (5 bases). Germline loops: CDR1 SGHTA, CDR2 FQGNSA. V was cut by 8 bases and J by 8 bases, with 13 bases left in between. This CDR3 has 11 residues. In DNA, the CDR3 is TGTGCCAGCGCGAACTTCGGGAAGCAGTACTTC. It codes for CASANFGKQYF.

The chain employs TRBV10-2 and TRBJ2-7; D uncertain. Trimming cost V 4 bases and J 1 base, with 14 bases left between them. The CDR3 spans 15 residues. Looked up from germline, CDR1 is WSHSY and CDR2 is SAAADI. CDR3 nucleotides: TGCGCCAGCAGTGTCCCAGAGTGGGGTTCCTACGAGCAGTACTTC. Its protein is CASSVPEWGSYEQYF.

The chain employs TRBV27 and TRBJ1-5, with D possibly matching TRBD1 (5 bases). The CDR3 runs 15 residues. Germline V gene data show CDR1 as MNHEY and CDR2 as SMNVEV (reference sequence). V gave up 6 bases and J gave up 3 bases, with 15 bases separating them. CDR3 in amino acids: CASSARDGANQPQHF. DNA of the CDR3: TGTGCCAGCAGCGCCCGGGACGGGGCCAATCAGCCCCAGCATTTT.

The CDR3 protein is CASSLGVRVDTEAFF. CDR3 coding DNA: TGTGCCAGCAGTTTAGGGGTTAGGGTGGACACTGAAGCTTTCTTT. The V and J genes are TRBV28 and TRBJ1-1; no definite D call. The CDR3 consists of 15 residues. CDR1 is MDHEN, CDR2 SYDVKM, per germline. Trimming took off 2 bases at V and 3 bases at J, with 13 bases between the two ends.

The rearrangement uses TRBV5-4 and TRBJ2-5, with TRBD1 as a possible D gene (6 bases). V lost 4 bases, J lost 3 bases, and 10 bases lay in between. This CDR3 spans 13 amino acids. The germline CDR1 and CDR2 sequences are SGHNT and YYREEE (reference sequence). The CDR3 DNA is TGTGCCAGCAGCGCCCGACAGGAAGAGACCCAGTACTTC. Its protein product is CASSARQEETQYF.

The rearrangement uses TRBV29-1 and TRBJ1-3; D gene ambiguous. CDR1 is SQVTM, CDR2 ANQGSEA, per germline. This CDR3 has 12 amino acids. Trimming took 6 bases from V and 1 from J, leaving 7 bases between them. CDR3 bases: TGCAGCGTGACGGAGTCTGGAAACACCATATATTTT. Translation: CSVTESGNTIYF.

The chain joins TRBV7-2 to TRBJ2-5; 9 nucleotides agree with TRBD2. Unmatched junction bases numbered 5, after V lost 1 base and J lost 2 bases. The CDR3 is 16 residues long. Looked up from germline, CDR1 is SGHTA and CDR2 is FQGNSA. Here the CDR3 DNA reads TGTGCCAGCAGCTTAGGTCTGACTAGCGGACAAGAGACCCAGTACTTC. Protein product: CASSLGLTSGQETQYF.

This sequence joins TRBV29-1 and TRBJ2-2; 7 nucleotides align to TRBD2. Looked up from germline, CDR1 is SQVTM and CDR2 is ANQGSEA. V was clipped by 7 bases and J by 1 base; unmatched bases: 12. The length of the CDR3 is 16 residues. The CDR3 DNA is TGCAGCGCCTCATCCCCGGGGGGTTGGAACACCGGGGAGCTGTTTTTT. As protein: CSASSPGGWNTGELFF.

This chain links TRBV5-6 with TRBJ1-2, with TRBD1 identical over 8 bases. The CDR3 has 16 amino acids. Trimming took 1 base from V and 3 from J; bases not matched to a gene: 8. Germline CDR1 reads SGHDT; CDR2 reads YYEEEE. The CDR3 protein is CASSLFGTGSYYGYTF. For the CDR3, the DNA is TGTGCCAGCAGCTTGTTTGGGACAGGTTCCTACTATGGCTACACCTTC. Full variable domain (rest looked up from reference TRBV5-6 and TRBJ1-2): DAGVTQSPTHLIKTRGQQVTLRCSPKSGHDTVSWYQQALGQGPQFIFQYYEEEERQRGNFPDRFSGHQFPNYSSELNVNALLLGDSALYLCASSLFGTGSYYGYTFGSGTRLTVV.

The chain uses TRBV9 and TRBJ2-1, with no clear D. Trimming shortened V by 1 base and J by 9 bases, and 8 bases separated the two germline ends. This CDR3 has 12 residues. Per germline, CDR1 SGDLS and CDR2 YYNGEE. Here the CDR3 DNA reads TGTGCCAGCAGCGTATGGATGGGTGAGCAGTTCTTC. Translation: CASSVWMGEQFF.